The 3 T cell receptor beta chains presented below share a single source sample, sequenced in a study of blood T cell repertoires in COVID-19. Sequencing was performed with immunoSEQ multiplex PCR; in TCRdb, only in-frame clones are kept and a portion is missing. The table includes 440,000 or so clones, 89% detected once. Material for sequencing was peripheral blood. Source of these receptors: a woman between 35 and 50 years old with COVID-19, enrolled during active disease.

The chain joins TRBV27 to TRBJ1-1; TRBD1 aligns across 10 bases. Germline CDR1 is MNHEY and CDR2 is SMNVEV (reference sequence). The CDR3 runs 18 residues. With V trimmed by 2 bases and J by 1 base, 10 bases remained unmatched. CDR3 sequence (DNA): TGTGCCAGCAGTTTACCGACAGGGGGCCGATACGGGAACACTGAAGCTTTCTTT. Translating it yields CASSLPTGGRYGNTEAFF.

This clone was recorded once. The chain couples TRBV9 to TRBJ1-2, with 11 bases identical to TRBD1. CDR1 and CDR2 (germline): SGDLS, YYNGEE. The V segment lost 4 bases and the J segment 4 bases; nucleotides outside the gene matches: 9. The CDR3 consists of 16 residues. The CDR3 loop reads CASSFRTGGSAYGYTF. CDR3 DNA: TGTGCCAGCAGCTTCCGGACAGGGGGCTCCGCCTATGGCTACACCTTC.

The chain has TRBV5-1 and TRBJ1-2; D call uncertain. This CDR3 has 15 residues. Trimming took 0 bases from V and 7 from J, leaving 16 bases between them. Germline assignment: CDR1 SGHRS and CDR2 YFSETQ. CDR3 DNA: TGCGCCAGCAGCTTGGTGGGCAGCCGGGATGTTGGCTACACCTTC. Amino acid sequence: CASSLVGSRDVGYTF. The full variable domain, with the rest looked up from reference TRBV5-1 and TRBJ1-2, is KAGVTQTPRYLIKTRGQQVTLSCSPISGHRSVSWYQQTPGQGLQFLFEYFSETQRNKGNFPGRFSGRQFSNSRSEMNVSTLELGDSALYLCASSLVGSRDVGYTFGSGTRLTVV.